This T cell receptor beta chain was captured by sequencing in a study of blood T cell repertoires in COVID-19 (TCRdb year 2020). Concerning the study at large: Samples from collaborators originated in the United States, Italy and Spain and spanned both the acute and convalescent phases of COVID-19. The sample metadata nearly always contained a de-identified subject ID, COVID-19 status, age in years and sex. The material from the prospective study consisted of cDNA or gDNA derived from T cells, B-cell-depleted T cells, or PBMCs. Where HLA class I and class II types were available, the types were taken from metadata supplied by the sample provider, not from assay-based typing. The repertoires were released in a freely available public database meant as a resource for research on the immune response to SARS-CoV-2. The samples were drawn from the first 160 participants of the ongoing ImmuneRACE study and from 950 to 1,500 subjects provided by 6 global collaborators. Subjects who had been exposed to COVID-19, were actively infected with it, or had recovered from it provided the deeply sampled blood TCRbeta repertoires that made up the dataset.

TCRbeta CDR3 regions were amplified from genomic DNA using the immunoSEQ Assay, a bias-controlled multiplex PCR. Concerning the study's data processing: Nucleated cell counts per sample were estimated from amplification of reference gene primers within the assay. To quantify the absolute abundance of each unique TCRbeta CDR3 rearrangement, sequence reads were collapsed and filtered. Productive Simpson clonality was computed per sample as the square root of Simpson's diversity index over productive rearrangements. The clones in this table, taken by TCRdb from immuneACCESS, are in-frame only. Not every clone is retained; where verified, under half of the shortfall comes from an unresolved V gene, and the cause of the rest is unknown. D and trimming were read from the DNA, whereas the V and J calls and clone size are those reported in that table. This sample holds around 220,000 clones; 85% to 90% were observed only once. Of the sample, roughly 15% is held by the ten largest clones.

Comments on this clone: Its antigen remains unidentified. Base quality data are lacking; no much larger clone is found one base away.

Enrolling through a virtual design, the prospective study's participants ranged in age from roughly 18 to 95 years and lived across roughly 23 United States geographic areas. Cohort assignment in the prospective study relied on participant-reported clinical history from a screening survey and a study questionnaire. Mobile phlebotomists in the prospective study collected whole blood, serum and a nasopharyngeal or oropharyngeal swab from every participant. Participants in the prospective study had the option to provide additional blood draws and questionnaires over a roughly 2-month period. Blood samples from the prospective study were shipped frozen or at room temperature prior to DNA extraction. General conclusions and limits of the study: Clinical and demographic metadata were provided uncurated, with the amount varying by source and participant.

The germline V gene (reference sequence) specifies GTSNPN as CDR1 and SVGIG as CDR2. V is pruned by 0 bases and J by 6 bases, leaving 13 bases of the junction without a gene match. The CDR3, from cysteine to phenylalanine, totals 18 residues. Only CDR3 DNA remains: 54 bases, in frame from the first base. This TCR was recovered from a woman aged 50 to 60 with acute COVID-19. Recombination joined TRBV30 with TRBJ1-4; TRBD1 agrees with 10 junctional bases. Sequenced sample: PBMCs or T cells enriched from blood (not recorded which). This receptor carries the CDR3 CAWSVSGQGRGWHEKLFF. The DNA sequence follows: TGTGCCTGGAGTGTCTCGGGACAGGGGAGGGGCTGGCATGAAAAACTGTTTTTT.